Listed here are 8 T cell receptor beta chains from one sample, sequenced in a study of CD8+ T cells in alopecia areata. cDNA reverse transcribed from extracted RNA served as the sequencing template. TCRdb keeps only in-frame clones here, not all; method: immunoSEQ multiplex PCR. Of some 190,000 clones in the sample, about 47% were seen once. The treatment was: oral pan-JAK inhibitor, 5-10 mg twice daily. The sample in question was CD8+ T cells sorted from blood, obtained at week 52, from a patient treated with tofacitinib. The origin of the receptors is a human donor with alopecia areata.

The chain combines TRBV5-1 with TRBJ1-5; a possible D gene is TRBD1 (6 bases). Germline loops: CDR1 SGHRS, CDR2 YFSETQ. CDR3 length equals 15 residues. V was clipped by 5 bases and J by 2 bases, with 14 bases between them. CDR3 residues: CASSTGLEGNQPQHF. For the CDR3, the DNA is TGCGCCAGCAGTACAGGGTTGGAGGGCAATCAGCCCCAGCATTTT. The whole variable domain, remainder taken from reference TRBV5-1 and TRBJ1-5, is KAGVTQTPRYLIKTRGQQVTLSCSPISGHRSVSWYQQTPGQGLQFLFEYFSETQRNKGNFPGRFSGRQFSNSRSEMNVSTLELGDSALYLCASSTGLEGNQPQHFGDGTRLSIL.

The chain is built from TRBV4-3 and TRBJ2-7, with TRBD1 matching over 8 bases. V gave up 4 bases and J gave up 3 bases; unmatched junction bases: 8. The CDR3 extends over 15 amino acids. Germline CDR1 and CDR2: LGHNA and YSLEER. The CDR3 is CASSRGQGAFYEQYF. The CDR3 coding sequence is TGCGCCAGCAGCCGCGGACAGGGAGCGTTCTACGAGCAGTACTTC.

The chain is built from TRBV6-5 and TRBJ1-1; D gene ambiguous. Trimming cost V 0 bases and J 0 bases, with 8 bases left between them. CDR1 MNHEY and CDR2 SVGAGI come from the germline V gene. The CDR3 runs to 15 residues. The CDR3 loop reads CASSYSPGLNTEAFF. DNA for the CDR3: TGTGCCAGCAGTTACTCGCCAGGCCTGAACACTGAAGCTTTCTTT.

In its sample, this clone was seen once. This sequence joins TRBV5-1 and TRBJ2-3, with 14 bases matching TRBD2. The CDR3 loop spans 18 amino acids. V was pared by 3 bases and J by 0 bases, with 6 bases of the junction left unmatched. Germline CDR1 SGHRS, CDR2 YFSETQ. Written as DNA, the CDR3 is TGCGCCAGCAGCTGGGGGACTAGCGGGGGCCTTAGCACAGATACGCAGTATTTT. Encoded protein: CASSWGTSGGLSTDTQYF.

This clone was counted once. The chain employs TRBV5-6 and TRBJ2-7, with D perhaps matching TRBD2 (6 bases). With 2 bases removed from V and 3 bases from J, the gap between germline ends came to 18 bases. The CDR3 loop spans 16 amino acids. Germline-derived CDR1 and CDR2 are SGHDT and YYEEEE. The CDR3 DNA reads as TGTGCCAGCAGCTTCGGGACTCGGGCGTTGGACTACGAGCAGTACTTC. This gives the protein CASSFGTRALDYEQYF.

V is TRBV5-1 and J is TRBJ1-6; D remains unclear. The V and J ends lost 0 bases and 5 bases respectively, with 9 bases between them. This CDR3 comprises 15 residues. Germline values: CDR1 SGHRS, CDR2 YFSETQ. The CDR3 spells CASSLDRYNNSPLHF. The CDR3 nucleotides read TGCGCCAGCAGCTTGGATCGGTATAATAATTCACCCCTCCACTTT. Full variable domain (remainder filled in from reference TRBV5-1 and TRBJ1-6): KAGVTQTPRYLIKTRGQQVTLSCSPISGHRSVSWYQQTPGQGLQFLFEYFSETQRNKGNFPGRFSGRQFSNSRSEMNVSTLELGDSALYLCASSLDRYNNSPLHFGNGTRLTVT.

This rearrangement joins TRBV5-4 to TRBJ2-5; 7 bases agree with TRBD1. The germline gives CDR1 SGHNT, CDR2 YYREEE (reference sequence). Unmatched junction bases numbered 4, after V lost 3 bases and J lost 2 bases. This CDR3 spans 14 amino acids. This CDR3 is CASSSGQLQETQYF. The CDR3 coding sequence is TGTGCCAGCAGCTCGGGACAGCTTCAAGAGACCCAGTACTTC. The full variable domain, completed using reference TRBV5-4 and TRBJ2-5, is ETGVTQSPTHLIKTRGQQVTLRCSSQSGHNTVSWYQQALGQGPQFIFQYYREEENGRGNFPPRFSGLQFPNYSSELNVNALELDDSALYLCASSSGQLQETQYFGPGTRLLVL.

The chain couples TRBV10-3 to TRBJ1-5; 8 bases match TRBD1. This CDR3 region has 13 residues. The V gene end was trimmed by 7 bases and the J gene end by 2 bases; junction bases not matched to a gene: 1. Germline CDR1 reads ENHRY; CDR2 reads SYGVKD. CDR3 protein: CAIKGQGNQPQHF. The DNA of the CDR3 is TGTGCCATCAAGGGACAGGGCAATCAGCCCCAGCATTTT.